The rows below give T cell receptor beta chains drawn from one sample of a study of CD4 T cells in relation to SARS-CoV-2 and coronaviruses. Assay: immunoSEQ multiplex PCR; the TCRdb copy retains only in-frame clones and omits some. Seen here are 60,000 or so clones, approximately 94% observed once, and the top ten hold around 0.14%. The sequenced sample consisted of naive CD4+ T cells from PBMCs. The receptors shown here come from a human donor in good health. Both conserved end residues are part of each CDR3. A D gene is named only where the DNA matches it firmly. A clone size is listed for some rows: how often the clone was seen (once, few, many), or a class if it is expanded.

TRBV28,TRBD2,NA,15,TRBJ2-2,TGTGCCAGCAAGCTAGCGGGAGGGTTCACCGGGGAGCTGTTTTTT,CASKLAGGFTGELFF
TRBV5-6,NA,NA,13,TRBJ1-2,TGTGCCAGCAGCTTGGCCAGAGAATGGTCCCACACCTTC,CASSLAREWSHTF
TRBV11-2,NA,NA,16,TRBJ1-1,TGTGCCAGCAGCTCAGTCGGGGGGCCCATGAACACTGAAGCTTTCTTT,CASSSVGGPMNTEAFF
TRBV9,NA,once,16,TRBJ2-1,TGTGCCAGCAGCGTGGACGGCGGCTCCTCCTACAATGAGCAGTTCTTC,CASSVDGGSSYNEQFF
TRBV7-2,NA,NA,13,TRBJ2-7,TGTGCCAGCAGCTTGGGTGTCTCCTACGAGCAGTACTTC,CASSLGVSYEQYF
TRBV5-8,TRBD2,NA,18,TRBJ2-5,TGTGCCAGCAGCTTGGCCGAACTAGCGGGAGCGTACCAAGAGACCCAGTACTTC,CASSLAELAGAYQETQYF
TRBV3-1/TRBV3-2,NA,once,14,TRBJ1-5,TGTGCCAGCAGCCAAGGAGACGGCAATCAGCCCCAGCATTTT,CASSQGDGNQPQHF
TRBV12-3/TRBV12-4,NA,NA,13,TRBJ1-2,TGTGCCAGCAGTTTATTGGGGGCGGCTGGCTACACCTTC,CASSLLGAAGYTF
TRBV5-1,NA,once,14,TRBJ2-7,TGCGCCAGCAGCTTGGATGGCGGAGCCTACGAGCAGTACTTC,CASSLDGGAYEQYF
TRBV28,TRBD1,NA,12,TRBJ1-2,TGTGCCAGCCGGGGACAGGAGTATGGCTACACCTTC,CASRGQEYGYTF
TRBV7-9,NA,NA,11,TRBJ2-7,TGTGCCAGCAGCTCAAGGAGCGAGCAGTACTTC,CASSSRSEQYF
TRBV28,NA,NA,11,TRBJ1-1,TGTGCCAGCAGCTTAATCACTGAAGCTTTCTTT,CASSLITEAFF
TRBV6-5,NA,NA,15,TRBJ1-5,TGTGCCAGCAGAGGGGATAGAGGCGGCAATCAGCCCCAGCATTTT,CASRGDRGGNQPQHF
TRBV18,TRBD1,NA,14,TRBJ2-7,TGTGCCAGCTCACCAGGGACAGGGGGCCTCGAGCAGTACTTC,CASSPGTGGLEQYF
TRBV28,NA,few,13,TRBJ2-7,TGTGCCAGCACTCCAGTACCTACCTACGAGCAGTACTTC,CASTPVPTYEQYF
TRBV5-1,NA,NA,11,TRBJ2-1,TGCGCCAGCAGCTTAGCAAATGAGCAGTTCTTC,CASSLANEQFF
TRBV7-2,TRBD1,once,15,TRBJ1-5,TGTGCCAGCAGCCCAGGGGGGCCTAGCAATCAGCCCCAGCATTTT,CASSPGGPSNQPQHF
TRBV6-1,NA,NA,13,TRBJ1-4,TGTGCCAGCAGTGAATATACAGGTGAAAAACTGTTTTTT,CASSEYTGEKLFF
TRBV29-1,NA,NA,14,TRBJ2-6,TGCAGCGTTGAATTCCTATACGGGGCCAACGTCCTGACTTTC,CSVEFLYGANVLTF
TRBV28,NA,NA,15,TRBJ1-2,TGTGCCAGCAGTTTAACGGCACGGCCTAACTATGGCTACACCTTC,CASSLTARPNYGYTF
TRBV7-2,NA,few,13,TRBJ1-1,TGTGCCAGCAGCTTAAAAGTAGTAGGTGAAGCTTTCTTT,CASSLKVVGEAFF
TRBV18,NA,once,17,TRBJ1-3,TGTGCCAGCTCACTTGTACCACCCTGGGGCTCTGGAAACACCATATATTTT,CASSLVPPWGSGNTIYF
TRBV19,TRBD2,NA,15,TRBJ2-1,TGTGCCAGTAGCCGACTAGCGGGAAGTCTGAATGAGCAGTTCTTC,CASSRLAGSLNEQFF
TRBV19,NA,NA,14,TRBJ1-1,TGTGCCAGTAGTATTATAACTCCTCACGCTGAAGCTTTCTTT,CASSIITPHAEAFF